The next 5 T cell receptor beta chains were all read from a single sample in a study of blood T cell repertoires in COVID-19 (dated by TCRdb to the early 2020s). Receptor libraries were prepared by the immunoSEQ multiplex PCR assay. TCRdb took this table from immuneACCESS and kept in-frame rearrangements with V and J called. Such tables lack part of the clones; where checked against another copy, unresolved V genes explain under half of the gap, and the rest is unexplained. This sample holds roughly 260,000 clones; approximately 80% were observed only once. Clones ranked in the top ten supply about 4.8% of the sample. The material sequenced was peripheral blood. The source of these receptors is a woman aged 70 to 79 with acute or convalescent COVID-19.

V gene TRBV9 combines with J gene TRBJ1-4, with 7 positions matching TRBD1. The CDR3 loop spans 16 amino acids. The germline V gene has CDR1 SGDLS and CDR2 YYNGEE. After removal of 1 base from V and 2 bases from J, the junction contained 5 bases not matched to a gene. As DNA, the CDR3 is TGTGCCAGCAGCGTAAGCCCCAGGGGGACTAATGAAAAACTGTTTTTT. Its protein product is CASSVSPRGTNEKLFF. Looking up the rest from reference TRBV9 and TRBJ1-4 gives the full variable domain: DSGVTQTPKHLITATGQRVTLRCSPRSGDLSVYWYQQSLDQGLQFLIQYYNGEERAKGNILERFSAQQFPDLHSELNLSSLELGDSALYFCASSVSPRGTNEKLFFGSGTQLSVL.

The chain carries TRBV5-4 and TRBJ1-5; D gene uncertain. The V and J ends lost 0 bases and 3 bases respectively, with 10 bases between them. Germline CDR1 reads SGHNT; CDR2 reads YYREEE (reference sequence). The CDR3 totals 15 residues. CDR3 bases: TGTGCCAGCAGCTTGGACGGAGGTGACAATCAGCCCCAGCATTTT. Its protein is CASSLDGGDNQPQHF.

The V gene is TRBV29-1, the J gene TRBJ2-7; TRBD1 agrees at 8 bases. Germline V gene lookup returns CDR1 SQVTM and CDR2 ANQGSEA. V shed 5 bases, J shed 11 bases, and the junction held 8 bases outside the gene matches. The CDR3 spans 11 residues. CDR3 sequence (DNA): TGCAGCGTTCACCTGGACAGGGTGAAGTACTTC. This sequence encodes CSVHLDRVKYF.

The chain has TRBV4-2 and TRBJ2-3; TRBD2 matches 13 bases. CDR1 and CDR2 from the germline V gene are LGHNA and YNFKEQ. With V trimmed by 4 bases and J by 5 bases, 6 bases remained unmatched. The length of the CDR3 is 16 residues. The CDR3 DNA reads TGTGCCAGCAGCCCCGGGACTAGCGGGGTTGTAGATACGCAGTATTTT. Translating it yields CASSPGTSGVVDTQYF.

The chain combines TRBV6-5 with TRBJ2-1, with TRBD1 matching 10 bases. Trimming cost V 4 bases and J 9 bases; bases outside gene matches: 9. The CDR3 length is 15 residues. The germline CDR1 and CDR2 sequences are MNHEY and SVGAGI. CDR3 in amino acids: CASSSGTGVVGEQFF. The CDR3 region has the DNA TGTGCCAGCAGTTCCGGGACAGGGGTTGTTGGTGAGCAGTTCTTC.